The clone carrying this T cell receptor beta chain was recorded many times. TCRdb recomputed calls from the 5' RACE reads with MiXCR, one row per CDR3 protein. The sample has around 25,000 distinct CDR3 sequences, around 3.3% seen once; the top ten hold around 0.98%. The data originate from a study of T cells after yellow fever vaccination. Germline CDR1 is SGHNT and CDR2 is YYREEE (reference sequence). This CDR3 region has 14 residues. The ends were cut back, 0 bases at V and 2 bases at J, with 7 bases in the middle. Overall study findings and caveats: Post-booster reappearance was seen for most primary-vaccination clones (nearly 97% CD4, around 88% CD8).

The chain is built from TRBV5-4 and TRBJ2-3, with D possibly matching TRBD1 (5 bases). The source was PBMCs, either bulk or a sorted T-cell subset (CD4+, CD8+, memory, or dextramer-sorted; not recorded which), collected roughly 47 days after the first yellow fever vaccination. The clonotype comes from a man younger than 35 who received the YFV17D yellow fever vaccine. The CDR3 region has the DNA TGTGCCAGCAGCTTGGCTGGGGCCACAGATACGCAGTATTTT. It yields the protein CASSLAGATDTQYF.